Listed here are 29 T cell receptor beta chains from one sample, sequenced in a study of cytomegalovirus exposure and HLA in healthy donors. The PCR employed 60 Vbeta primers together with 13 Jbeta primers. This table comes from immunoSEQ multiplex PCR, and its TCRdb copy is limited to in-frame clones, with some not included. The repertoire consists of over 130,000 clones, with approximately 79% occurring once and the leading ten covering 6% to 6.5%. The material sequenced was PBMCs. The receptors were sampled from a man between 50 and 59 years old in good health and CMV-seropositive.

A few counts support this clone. The CDR3 is CASSETGTGRSGANVLTF. CDR3 nucleotide sequence: TGCGCCAGCAGCGAAACCGGGACAGGGCGCTCTGGGGCCAACGTCCTGACTTTC. This sequence joins TRBV5-1 and TRBJ2-6; 9 nucleotides agree with TRBD1. Germline CDR1 reads SGHRS; CDR2 reads YFSETQ. This CDR3 is built from 18 residues. With V trimmed by 4 bases and J by 0 bases, 8 bases remained unmatched.

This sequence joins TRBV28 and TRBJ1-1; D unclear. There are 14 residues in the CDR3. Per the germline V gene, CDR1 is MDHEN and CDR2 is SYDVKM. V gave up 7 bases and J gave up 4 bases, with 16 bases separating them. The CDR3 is CASTYSRRGTEAFF. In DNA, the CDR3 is TGTGCCAGCACGTACAGCCGACGGGGCACTGAAGCTTTCTTT.

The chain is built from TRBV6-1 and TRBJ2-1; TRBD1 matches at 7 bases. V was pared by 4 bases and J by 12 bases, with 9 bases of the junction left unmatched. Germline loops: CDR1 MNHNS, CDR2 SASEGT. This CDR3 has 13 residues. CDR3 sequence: CASSGQGFKVQFF. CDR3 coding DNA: TGTGCCAGCAGTGGACAGGGTTTTAAGGTGCAGTTCTTC.

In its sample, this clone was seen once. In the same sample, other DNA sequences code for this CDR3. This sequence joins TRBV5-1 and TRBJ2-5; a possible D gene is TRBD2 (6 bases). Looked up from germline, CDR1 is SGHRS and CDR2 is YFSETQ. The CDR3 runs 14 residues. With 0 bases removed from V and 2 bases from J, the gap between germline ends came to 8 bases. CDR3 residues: CASSLGSGQETQYF. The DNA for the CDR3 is TGCGCCAGCAGCTTGGGGAGCGGGCAAGAGACCCAGTACTTC.

This chain's CDR3 is CASPAGLGANVLTF. CDR3 sequence (DNA): TGTGCCAGCCCCGCGGGGCTCGGGGCCAACGTCCTGACTTTC. The V call is TRBV27, the J call TRBJ2-6; D may be TRBD2 (6 bases). Deletions cut 8 bases from V and 4 bases from J, with 12 bases between. Looked up from germline, CDR1 is MNHEY and CDR2 is SMNVEV (reference sequence). The CDR3 extends over 14 amino acids.

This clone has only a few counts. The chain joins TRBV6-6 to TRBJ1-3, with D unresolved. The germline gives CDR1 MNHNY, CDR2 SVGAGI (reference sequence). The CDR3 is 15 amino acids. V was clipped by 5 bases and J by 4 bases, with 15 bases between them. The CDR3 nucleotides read TGTGCCAGCAGTCCACTGGCCGGGGAAGGAAACACCATATATTTT. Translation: CASSPLAGEGNTIYF.

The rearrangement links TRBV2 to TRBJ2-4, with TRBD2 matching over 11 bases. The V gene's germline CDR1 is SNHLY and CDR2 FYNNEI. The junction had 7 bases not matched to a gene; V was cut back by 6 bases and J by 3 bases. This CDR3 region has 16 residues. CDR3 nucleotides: TGTGCCAGCAGACCTGGACTAGCGGGTGTCAAAAACATTCAGTACTTC. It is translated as CASRPGLAGVKNIQYF. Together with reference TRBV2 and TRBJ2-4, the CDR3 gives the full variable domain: EPEVTQTPSHQVTQMGQEVILRCVPISNHLYFYWYRQILGQKVEFLVSFYNNEISEKSEIFDDQFSVERPDGSNFTLKIRSTKLEDSAMYFCASRPGLAGVKNIQYFGAGTRLSVL.

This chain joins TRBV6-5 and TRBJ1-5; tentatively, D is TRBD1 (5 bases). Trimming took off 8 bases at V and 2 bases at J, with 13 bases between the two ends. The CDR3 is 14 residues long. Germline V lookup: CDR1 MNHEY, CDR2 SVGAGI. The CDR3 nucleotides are TGTGCCAGCGGGCGACGGGGGGGCAATCAGCCCCAGCATTTT. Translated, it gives CASGRRGGNQPQHF.

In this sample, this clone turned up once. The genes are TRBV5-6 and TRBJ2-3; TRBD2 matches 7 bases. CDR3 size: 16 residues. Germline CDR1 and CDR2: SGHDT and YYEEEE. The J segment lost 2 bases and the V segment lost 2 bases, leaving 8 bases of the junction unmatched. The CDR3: CASSFGGGHPTDTQYF. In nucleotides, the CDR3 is TGTGCCAGCAGCTTTGGGGGAGGGCACCCCACAGATACGCAGTATTTT.

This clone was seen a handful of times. The CDR3 region has the DNA TGTGCCAGCAGTTACTCGAGGCACAGGGGCCAGCCCCAGCATTTT. Translating it yields CASSYSRHRGQPQHF. J is TRBJ1-5 and V is TRBV6-5; TRBD1 matches at 7 bases. The ends lost 0 bases at V and 7 bases at J; junction bases unmatched: 6. Germline V gene sequence: CDR1 MNHEY, CDR2 SVGAGI. This CDR3 spans 15 amino acids.

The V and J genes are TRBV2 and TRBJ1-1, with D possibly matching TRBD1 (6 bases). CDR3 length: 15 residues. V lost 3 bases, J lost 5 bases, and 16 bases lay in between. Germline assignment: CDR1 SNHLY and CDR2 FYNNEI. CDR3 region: CASSEEAGEYTEAFF. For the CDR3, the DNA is TGTGCCAGCAGTGAGGAAGCAGGGGAGTATACTGAAGCTTTCTTT.

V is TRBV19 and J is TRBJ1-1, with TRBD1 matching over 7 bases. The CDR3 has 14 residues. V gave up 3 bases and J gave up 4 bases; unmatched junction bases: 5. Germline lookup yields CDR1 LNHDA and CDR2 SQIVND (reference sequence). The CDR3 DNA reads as TGTGCCAGTAGTATGAGCAGGGACAGCACTGAAGCTTTCTTT. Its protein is CASSMSRDSTEAFF.

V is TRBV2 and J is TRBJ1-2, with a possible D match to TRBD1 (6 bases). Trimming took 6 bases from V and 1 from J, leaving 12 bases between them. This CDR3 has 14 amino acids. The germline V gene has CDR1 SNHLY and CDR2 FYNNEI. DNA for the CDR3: TGTGCCAGCAGCGATAACAGGGATAACTATGGCTACACCTTC. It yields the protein CASSDNRDNYGYTF.

CDR3 sequence (DNA): TGTGCCAGCAGTGAGAGTTACCAAGAGACCCAGTACTTC. This gives the protein CASSESYQETQYF. The genes are TRBV25-1 and TRBJ2-5; the D is unclear. With 3 bases removed from V and 0 bases from J, the gap between germline ends came to 5 bases. Germline CDR1 is MGHDK and CDR2 is SYGVNS. This CDR3 is 13 amino acids long.

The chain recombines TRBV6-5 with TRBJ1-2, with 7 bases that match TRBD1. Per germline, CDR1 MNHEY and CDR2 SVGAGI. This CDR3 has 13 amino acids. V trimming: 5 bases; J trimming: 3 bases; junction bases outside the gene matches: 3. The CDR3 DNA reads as TGTGCCAGCAGTCAAGGGGGCTACTATGGCTACACCTTC. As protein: CASSQGGYYGYTF.

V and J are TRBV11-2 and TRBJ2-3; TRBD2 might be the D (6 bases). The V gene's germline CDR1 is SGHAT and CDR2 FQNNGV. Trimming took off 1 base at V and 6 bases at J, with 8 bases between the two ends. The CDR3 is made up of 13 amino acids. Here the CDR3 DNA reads TGTGCCAGCAGCTTAGCGGGAGTGGATACGCAGTATTTT. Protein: CASSLAGVDTQYF.

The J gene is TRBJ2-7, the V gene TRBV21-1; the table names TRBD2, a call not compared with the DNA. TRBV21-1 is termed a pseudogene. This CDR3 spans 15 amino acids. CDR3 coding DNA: TGTGCCAGCAGCAAAGCGGGGACTAGCCAGTACGAGCAGTACTTC. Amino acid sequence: CASSKAGTSQYEQYF.

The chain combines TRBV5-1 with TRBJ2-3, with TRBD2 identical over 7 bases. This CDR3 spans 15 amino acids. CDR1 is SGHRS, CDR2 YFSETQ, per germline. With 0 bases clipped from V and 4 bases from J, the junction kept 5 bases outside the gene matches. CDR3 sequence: CASSLAGGRSDTQYF. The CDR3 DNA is TGCGCCAGCAGCTTGGCCGGGGGGAGATCAGATACGCAGTATTTT.

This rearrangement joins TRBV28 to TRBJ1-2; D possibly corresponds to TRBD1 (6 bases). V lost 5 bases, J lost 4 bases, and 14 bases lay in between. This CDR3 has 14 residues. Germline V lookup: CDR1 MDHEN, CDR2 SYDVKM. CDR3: CASSIGTWGYGYTF. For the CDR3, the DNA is TGTGCCAGCAGTATAGGGACATGGGGCTATGGCTACACCTTC.

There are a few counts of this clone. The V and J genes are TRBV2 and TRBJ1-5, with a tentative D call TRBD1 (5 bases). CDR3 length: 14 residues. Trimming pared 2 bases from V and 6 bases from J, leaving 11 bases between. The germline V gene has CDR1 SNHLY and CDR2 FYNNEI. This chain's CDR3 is CASSESGSLQPQHF. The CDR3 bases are TGTGCCAGCAGTGAATCAGGGTCCCTTCAGCCCCAGCATTTT.

The CDR3 loop reads CASSWRTPYNEQFF. Here the CDR3 DNA reads TGTGCCAGCAGCTGGAGAACGCCCTACAATGAGCAGTTCTTC. The chain joins TRBV7-2 to TRBJ2-1; D unclear. The germline V and J ends were trimmed by 4 bases and 2 bases, with 9 bases remaining between them. CDR1 and CDR2 (germline): SGHTA, FQGNSA. The CDR3 totals 14 residues.

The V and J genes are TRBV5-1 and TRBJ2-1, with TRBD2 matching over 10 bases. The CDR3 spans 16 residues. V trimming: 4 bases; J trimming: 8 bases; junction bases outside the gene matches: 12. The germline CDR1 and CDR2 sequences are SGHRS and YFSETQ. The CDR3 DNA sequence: TGCGCCAGCAGCCCCTCCGGAGCGGGAGGGGTAGATGAGCAGTTCTTC. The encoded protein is CASSPSGAGGVDEQFF. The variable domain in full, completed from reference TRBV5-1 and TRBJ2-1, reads KAGVTQTPRYLIKTRGQQVTLSCSPISGHRSVSWYQQTPGQGLQFLFEYFSETQRNKGNFPGRFSGRQFSNSRSEMNVSTLELGDSALYLCASSPSGAGGVDEQFFGPGTRLTVL.

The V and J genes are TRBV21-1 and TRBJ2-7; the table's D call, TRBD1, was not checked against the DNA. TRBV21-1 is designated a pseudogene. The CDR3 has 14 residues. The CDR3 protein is CASSKANRTYEQYF. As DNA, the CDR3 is TGTGCCAGCAGCAAAGCTAACAGGACCTACGAGCAGTACTTC.

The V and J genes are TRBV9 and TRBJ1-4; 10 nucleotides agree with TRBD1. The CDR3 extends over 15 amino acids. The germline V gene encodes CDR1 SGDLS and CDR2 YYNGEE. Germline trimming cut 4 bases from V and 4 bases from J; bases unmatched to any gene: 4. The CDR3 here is CASSPGQGNNEKLFF. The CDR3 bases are TGTGCCAGCAGCCCGGGACAGGGGAATAATGAAAAACTGTTTTTT. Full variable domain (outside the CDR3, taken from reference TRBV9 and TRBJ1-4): DSGVTQTPKHLITATGQRVTLRCSPRSGDLSVYWYQQSLDQGLQFLIQYYNGEERAKGNILERFSAQQFPDLHSELNLSSLELGDSALYFCASSPGQGNNEKLFFGSGTQLSVL.

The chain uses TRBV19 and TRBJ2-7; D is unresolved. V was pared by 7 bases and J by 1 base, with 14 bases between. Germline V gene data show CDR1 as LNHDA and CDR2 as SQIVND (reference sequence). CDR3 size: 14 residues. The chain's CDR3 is CASKLEPSSYEQYF. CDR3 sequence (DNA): TGTGCCAGTAAACTGGAGCCGAGTTCCTACGAGCAGTACTTC.

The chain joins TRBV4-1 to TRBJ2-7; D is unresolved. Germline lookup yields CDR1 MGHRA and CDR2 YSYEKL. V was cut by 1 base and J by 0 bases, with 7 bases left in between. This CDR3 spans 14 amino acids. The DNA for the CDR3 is TGCGCCAGCAGCCAAGGTCGCGGCTCCTACGAGCAGTACTTC. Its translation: CASSQGRGSYEQYF.

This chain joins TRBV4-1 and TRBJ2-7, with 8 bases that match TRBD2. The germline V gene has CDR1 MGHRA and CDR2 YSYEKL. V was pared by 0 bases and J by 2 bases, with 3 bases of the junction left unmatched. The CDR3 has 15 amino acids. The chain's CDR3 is CASSQDSGATYEQYF. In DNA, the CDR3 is TGCGCCAGCAGCCAAGATAGCGGGGCCACCTACGAGCAGTACTTC.

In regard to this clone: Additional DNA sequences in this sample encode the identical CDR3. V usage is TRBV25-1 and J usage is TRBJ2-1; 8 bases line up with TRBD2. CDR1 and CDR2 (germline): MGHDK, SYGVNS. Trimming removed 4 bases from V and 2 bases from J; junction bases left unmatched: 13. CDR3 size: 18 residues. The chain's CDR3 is CASSGAHPQAGAYNEQFF. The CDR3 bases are TGTGCCAGCAGTGGCGCGCACCCCCAAGCGGGGGCCTACAATGAGCAGTTCTTC. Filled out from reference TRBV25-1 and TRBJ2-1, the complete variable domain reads EADIYQTPRYLVIGTGKKITLECSQTMGHDKMYWYQQDPGMELHLIHYSYGVNSTEKGDLSSESTVSRIRTEHFPLTLESARPSHTSQYLCASSGAHPQAGAYNEQFFGPGTRLTVL.

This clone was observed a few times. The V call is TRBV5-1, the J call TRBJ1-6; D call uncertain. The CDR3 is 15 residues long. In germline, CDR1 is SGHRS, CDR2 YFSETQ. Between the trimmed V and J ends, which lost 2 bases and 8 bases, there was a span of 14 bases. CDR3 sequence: CASSLRLQTDSPLHF. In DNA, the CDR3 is TGCGCCAGCAGCTTACGGTTACAGACGGATTCACCCCTCCACTTT.